Below, 18 T cell receptor beta chains from the same sample are listed, as sequenced in a study of spatial heterogeneity in lung cancer. TCRdb redid the calling of the 5' RACE reads with MiXCR, one entry per CDR3 protein. The sample lists 2,000 to 3,000 distinct CDR3 sequences; around 13% were seen once. The sample's time point: sample taken at primary tumor resection. Sequencing was performed on normal lung tissue next to the tumor, taken at surgery. The receptor set was obtained from a female donor with early-stage non-small cell lung cancer.

This clonotype appeared many times. The CDR3 region is CSASRPAFF. In DNA form, the CDR3 reads TGCAGTGCTAGCCGCCCAGCTTTCTTT. This chain joins TRBV20-1 and TRBJ1-1; D is ambiguous. This CDR3 contains 9 residues. Trimming removed 3 bases at V and 10 bases at J, with 6 bases between. The V gene's germline CDR1 is DFQATT and CDR2 SNEGSKA (reference sequence).

This clonotype is medium-sized in the sample. This CDR3 is CASSRAGGQYEQYF. CDR3 coding DNA: TGTGCCAGCAGCAGGGCAGGGGGCCAGTACGAGCAGTACTTC. The chain uses TRBV12-3 or TRBV12-4 and TRBJ2-7; 8 nucleotides agree with TRBD1. CDR3 length: 14 residues. Trimming took 6 bases from V and 4 from J; bases not matched to a gene: 8.

This clonotype is medium-sized within its sample. This chain joins TRBV6-6 and TRBJ2-3; TRBD2 matches at 8 bases. The CDR3 length is 15 residues. CDR1 and CDR2 (germline): MNHNY, SVGAGI (reference sequence). J lost 5 bases, V lost 5 bases, and 9 bases had no gene match. The CDR3 sequence is CASSTGGVKGDTQYF. In DNA form, the CDR3 reads TGTGCCAGCAGTACGGGAGGGGTTAAAGGAGATACGCAGTATTTT.

This clonotype ranks as medium-sized. This chain links TRBV20-1 with TRBJ2-7; possible D gene TRBD1, 6 bases. Between the trimmed V and J ends, which lost 4 bases and 7 bases, there was a span of 17 bases. This CDR3 comprises 13 residues. CDR1 and CDR2 (germline): DFQATT, SNEGSKA (reference sequence). The DNA for the CDR3 is TGCAGTGCTATATATTCAGGGGTCGGAGAGCAGTACTTC. This gives the protein CSAIYSGVGEQYF.

This clonotype is large within its sample. This chain connects TRBV12-3 or TRBV12-4 to TRBJ2-7; 7 bases line up with TRBD1. V gave up 6 bases and J gave up 5 bases; unmatched junction bases: 7. This CDR3 is built from 13 residues. The DNA for the CDR3 is TGTGCCAGCAGGCCCTCAGGGGGTCACGAGCAGTACTTC. This codes for CASRPSGGHEQYF.

In its sample, this clonotype ranks as large. The V call is TRBV19, the J call TRBJ2-2, with 8 bases identical to TRBD2. There are 15 residues in the CDR3. After removal of 7 bases from V and 2 bases from J, the junction contained 6 bases not matched to a gene. Germline lookup yields CDR1 LNHDA and CDR2 SQIVND (reference sequence). DNA of the CDR3: TGTGCCAGTACCGGACTAGCTGGTAACACCGGGGAGCTGTTTTTT. This sequence encodes CASTGLAGNTGELFF. The variable domain in full, with the rest retrieved from reference TRBV19 and TRBJ2-2, is DGGITQSPKYLFRKEGQNVTLSCEQNLNHDAMYWYRQDPGQGLRLIYYSQIVNDFQKGDIAEGYSVSREKKESFPLTVTSAQKNPTAFYLCASTGLAGNTGELFFGEGSRLTVL.

By proportion, this clonotype is medium-sized (0.01 to 0.1%). This chain connects TRBV7-3 to TRBJ2-7; no clear D. V gave up 4 bases and J gave up 5 bases, with 15 bases separating them. Germline V gene lookup returns CDR1 SGHTA and CDR2 FQGTGA. The CDR3 is made up of 14 amino acids. CDR3 nucleotides: TGTGCCAGCAGCTCGGACGGCCCGCTTGACGAGCAGTACTTC. Translation: CASSSDGPLDEQYF.

There are many counts of this clonotype. The chain links TRBV29-1 to TRBJ2-7; D is perhaps TRBD1 (5 bases). The germline CDR1 and CDR2 sequences are SQVTM and ANQGSEA. Trimming left V 7 bases short and J 6 bases short, with 19 bases between. The length of the CDR3 is 13 residues. CDR3 amino acids: CSAGSRAIGEQYF. In DNA form, the CDR3 reads TGCAGCGCTGGGTCCAGGGCCATCGGCGAGCAGTACTTC.

The chain carries TRBV11-1 and TRBJ2-3, with D possibly being TRBD1 or TRBD2 (5 bases each). The CDR3 runs 15 residues. Trimming pared 4 bases from V and 4 bases from J, leaving 15 bases between. Germline CDR1 SGHAT, CDR2 FQDESV (reference sequence). CDR3 in DNA: TGTGCCAGCAGCTCACTAGTAGGGGCATCAGATACGCAGTATTTT. Its translation: CASSSLVGASDTQYF. The full variable domain, in which reference TRBV11-1 and TRBJ2-3 provide the parts outside the CDR3, is EAEVAQSPRYKITEKSQAVAFWCDPISGHATLYWYRQILGQGPELLVQFQDESVVDDSQLPKDRFSAERLKGVDSTLKIQPAELGDSAMYLCASSSLVGASDTQYFGPGTRLTVL.

This chain connects TRBV2 to TRBJ2-3; perhaps TRBD2 as D (6 bases). Germline CDR1 SNHLY, CDR2 FYNNEI. The V end lost 7 bases, the J end lost 2 bases, and 10 bases lay between the germline ends. The CDR3 covers 13 residues. CDR3 DNA: TGTGCCAGCAACGGGAGCCCCACAGATACGCAGTATTTT. Its protein product is CASNGSPTDTQYF.

This clonotype is medium-sized. CDR3 in amino acids: CASSSPLPTGTETQYF. CDR3 nucleotide sequence: TGTGCCAGCAGTTCCCCTCTACCGACAGGGACGGAGACCCAGTACTTC. V usage is TRBV27 and J usage is TRBJ2-5; TRBD1 matches at 7 bases. The CDR3 has 16 residues. Germline V lookup: CDR1 MNHEY, CDR2 SMNVEV (reference sequence). Trimming took 4 bases from V and 5 from J; bases not matched to a gene: 13.

This clonotype appeared a few times. This chain joins TRBV10-3 and TRBJ1-3; D unclear. The CDR3 extends over 12 amino acids. V shed 7 bases and J shed 1 base, with 5 bases lying between them. CDR1 is ENHRY and CDR2 is SYGVKD in the germline V gene. The CDR3 DNA is TGTGCCATCATGGGATCTGGAAACACCATATATTTT. Amino acids: CAIMGSGNTIYF.

As concerns this clonotype: With a much larger clone just one base away, this may be a read error. The genes are TRBV10-3 and TRBJ2-6; D remains unclear. This CDR3 has 19 amino acids. Germline assignment: CDR1 ENHRY and CDR2 SYGVKD. Between the trimmed V and J ends, which lost 6 bases and 0 bases, there was a span of 21 bases. Here the CDR3 reads CAIREDMWTRLSGANVLTF. The CDR3 DNA follows: TGTGCCATCAGGGAAGACATGTGGACCCGTCTCTCTGGGGCCAACGTCCTGACTTTC.

This clonotype occurred many times. Because it lacks the conserved phenylalanine or tryptophan at the end, this CDR3 is likely a read error. This sequence joins TRBV28 and TRBJ2-5; 8 bases line up with TRBD1. Germline assignment: CDR1 MDHEN and CDR2 SYDVKM. The length of the CDR3 is 13 residues. V was clipped by 5 bases and J by 2 bases; unmatched bases: 1. CDR3 coding DNA: TGTGCCAGCAGTCGACAGGGGCAAGAGACCCAGTACCTC. Translation gives CASSRQGQETQYL.

This clonotype came up many times. The chain recombines TRBV5-1 with TRBJ2-7; D is ambiguous. Germline V lookup: CDR1 SGHRS, CDR2 YFSETQ. V was shortened by 0 bases and J by 0 bases, with 7 bases between the two germline ends. CDR3 length: 14 residues. The chain's CDR3 is CASSLVPNSYEQYF. The CDR3 DNA follows: TGCGCCAGCAGCTTGGTCCCCAACTCCTACGAGCAGTACTTC.

The V call is TRBV5-6, the J call TRBJ1-1; D not certain. Trimming shortened V by 3 bases and J by 6 bases, and 12 bases separated the two germline ends. Germline loops: CDR1 SGHDT, CDR2 YYEEEE. This CDR3 has 13 amino acids. The CDR3 DNA follows: TGTGCCAGCAGCTGTCTAATGTGCGCTGAAGCTTTCTTT. Translation gives CASSCLMCAEAFF.

By sample share, this clonotype is medium-sized. The J gene is TRBJ2-4, the V gene TRBV3-1; 7 positions match TRBD1. The CDR3 runs 12 residues. Germline-derived CDR1 and CDR2 are LGHDT and YNNKEL (reference sequence). The junction had 4 bases not matched to a gene; V was cut back by 6 bases and J by 8 bases. The CDR3 region has the DNA TGTGCCAGCAGTCCAACAGGGGACATTCAGTACTTC. This translates into CASSPTGDIQYF. The variable domain in full, with the rest retrieved from reference TRBV3-1 and TRBJ2-4, is DTAVSQTPKYLVTQMGNDKSIKCEQNLGHDTMYWYKQDSKKFLKIMFSYNNKELIINETVPNRFSPKSPDKAHLNLHINSLELGDSAVYFCASSPTGDIQYFGAGTRLSVL.

Worth noting for this clonotype: This sequence may be a read error, since a much larger clone differs from it by one base. This chain links TRBV28 with TRBJ2-7; 9 nucleotides agree with TRBD1. This CDR3 region has 15 residues. Per the germline V gene, CDR1 is MDHEN and CDR2 is SYDVKM. V lost 4 bases to trimming and J lost 4 bases; unmatched junction nucleotides: 8. CDR3 sequence reads: CASSSPGTGNYEQYF. CDR3 DNA: TGTGCCAGCAGTTCTCCCGGGACAGGGAATTACGAGCAGTACTTC. The whole variable domain, filled in from reference TRBV28 and TRBJ2-7, reads DVKVTQSSRYLVKRTGEKVFLECVQDMDHENMFWYRQDPGLGLRLIYFSYDVKMKEKGDIPEGYSVSREKKERFSLILESASTNQTSMYLCASSSPGTGNYEQYFGPGTRLTVT.